These 18 T cell receptor beta chains were all obtained from the same sample, sequenced in a study of blood T cell repertoires in COVID-19. Using immunoSEQ multiplex PCR, the repertoire was profiled, and TCRdb retains in-frame clones only, with some absent. The sample has some 78,000 clones, around 89% seen once; the top ten hold approximately 4%. Sequencing was done on a sample of peripheral blood. The receptors were gathered from an elderly woman with active or convalescent COVID-19.

This clone was seen a handful of times. This chain uses TRBV2 with TRBJ2-7; 9 bases are a match to TRBD2. The CDR3 length is 14 residues. CDR1 SNHLY and CDR2 FYNNEI come from the germline V gene. Unmatched junction bases numbered 7, after V lost 4 bases and J lost 6 bases. CDR3 in DNA: TGTGCCAGCAGTGGGGGGACTAGCTCTTCCGAGCAGTACTTC. Amino acid sequence: CASSGGTSSSEQYF.

J is TRBJ1-1 and V is TRBV7-3; D gene uncertain. Trimming removed 0 bases at V and 4 bases at J, with 9 bases between. Germline V gene sequence: CDR1 SGHTA, CDR2 FQGTGA. The CDR3 has 14 amino acids. CDR3 in amino acids: CASSLTHSSTEAFF. The CDR3 DNA sequence: TGTGCCAGCAGCTTAACACATTCTAGCACTGAAGCTTTCTTT. Full variable domain (remainder filled in from reference TRBV7-3 and TRBJ1-1): GAGVSQTPSNKVTEKGKYVELRCDPISGHTALYWYRQSLGQGPEFLIYFQGTGAADDSGLPNDRFFAVRPEGSVSTLKIQRTERGDSAVYLCASSLTHSSTEAFFGQGTRLTVV.

V usage is TRBV2 and J usage is TRBJ1-6; D might be TRBD1 (6 bases). The germline CDR1 and CDR2 sequences are SNHLY and FYNNEI. With 3 bases removed from V and 10 bases from J, the gap between germline ends came to 19 bases. CDR3 length: 16 amino acids. This CDR3 is CASSENRAIKGSPLHF. The CDR3 DNA follows: TGTGCCAGCAGTGAGAACAGGGCTATTAAGGGGTCACCCCTCCACTTT.

The chain is built from TRBV9 and TRBJ2-3; weak D call: TRBD1 (6 bases). Looked up from germline, CDR1 is SGDLS and CDR2 is YYNGEE. This CDR3 spans 15 amino acids. The ends were cut back, 3 bases at V and 3 bases at J, with 14 bases in the middle. The chain's CDR3 is CASSARLTGTDTQYF. In nucleotides, the CDR3 is TGTGCCAGCAGCGCAAGACTCACAGGGACAGATACGCAGTATTTT.

This sequence joins TRBV7-9 and TRBJ2-7; D unclear. The CDR3 has 12 amino acids. The germline gives CDR1 SEHNR, CDR2 FQNEAQ (reference sequence). V was trimmed by 2 bases and J by 7 bases, leaving 9 bases between them. The CDR3: CASSLLSREQYF. The DNA for the CDR3 is TGTGCCAGCAGCTTACTGTCACGGGAGCAGTACTTC.

J is TRBJ1-2 and V is TRBV23-1; 9 bases align to TRBD1. Being an ORF, TRBV23-1 has a function that is uncertain. Trimming took 1 base from V and 4 from J; bases not matched to a gene: 13. CDR3 length: 18 amino acids. Here the CDR3 reads CASSQWTGERSEGYGYTF. The CDR3 DNA reads as TGCGCCAGCAGTCAATGGACAGGGGAGAGGAGTGAGGGCTATGGCTACACCTTC.

The chain combines TRBV7-8 with TRBJ1-2, with D maybe TRBD1 (5 bases). The V end was cut by 5 bases, the J end by 5 bases, with 21 bases between. The CDR3 runs 16 residues. From germline, CDR1 is SGHVS and CDR2 FQNEAQ. As DNA, the CDR3 is TGTGCCAGCAGCACAGGCCCGGATACGAATCGATATGGCTACACCTTC. This codes for CASSTGPDTNRYGYTF.

This clone was counted a single time. This chain connects TRBV18 to TRBJ1-5, with 9 bases lining up with TRBD1. Trimming cost V 5 bases and J 3 bases; bases outside gene matches: 2. This CDR3 is built from 14 residues. Germline lookup yields CDR1 KGHSH and CDR2 LQKENI. The CDR3 reads CASSGTGLNQPQHF. The CDR3 DNA follows: TGTGCCAGCTCAGGGACAGGGCTCAATCAGCCCCAGCATTTT.

The chain has TRBV18 and TRBJ2-5, with TRBD2 matching 7 bases. Germline CDR1 KGHSH, CDR2 LQKENI. There are 13 residues in the CDR3. J was trimmed by 3 bases and V by 3 bases; bases with no gene match: 1. The CDR3 here is CASSPGGKETQYF. As DNA, the CDR3 is TGTGCCAGCTCACCGGGGGGGAAAGAGACCCAGTACTTC. Variable domain in full (rest from reference TRBV18 and TRBJ2-5): NAGVMQNPRHLVRRRGQEARLRCSPMKGHSHVYWYRQLPEEGLKFMVYLQKENIIDESGMPKERFSAEFPKEGPSILRIQQVVRGDSAAYFCASSPGGKETQYFGPGTRLLVL.

The rearrangement uses TRBV6-2 or TRBV6-3 and TRBJ2-7, with 7 bases that match TRBD1. The CDR3 has 15 amino acids. The ends lost 3 bases at V and 1 base at J; junction bases unmatched: 6. Germline V CDR1 and CDR2: MNHEY, SVGEGT. This CDR3 reads CASSYSDRASYEQYF. The DNA of the CDR3 is TGTGCCAGCAGTTATTCCGACAGGGCATCCTACGAGCAGTACTTC.

The chain carries TRBV28 and TRBJ1-3, with unresolved D. V shed 3 bases and J shed 2 bases, with 14 bases lying between them. Germline V gene sequence: CDR1 MDHEN, CDR2 SYDVKM. The CDR3 spans 16 residues. The CDR3 DNA reads TGTGCCAGCAGTTTTCGAGGGAGTTGGGCTGGAAACACCATATATTTT. It codes for CASSFRGSWAGNTIYF.

The CDR3 spells CASSLPQGRGYTF. CDR3 nucleotide sequence: TGTGCCAGCAGCTTACCCCAGGGTCGTGGCTACACCTTC. This chain uses TRBV7-2 with TRBJ1-2, with TRBD1 as a possible D gene (5 bases). The CDR3 sequence is 13 residues long. Germline V gene data show CDR1 as SGHTA and CDR2 as FQGNSA. Trimming cost V 2 bases and J 7 bases, with 11 bases left between them.

The chain has TRBV6-6 and TRBJ1-6, with D possibly TRBD1 on 6 matching bases. There are 15 residues in the CDR3. Looked up from germline, CDR1 is MNHNY and CDR2 is SVGAGI (reference sequence). V was clipped by 5 bases and J by 6 bases, with 14 bases between them. The CDR3 loop reads CASSPVGQSNSPLHF. DNA of the CDR3: TGTGCCAGCAGTCCTGTGGGACAATCTAATTCACCCCTCCACTTT.

The J gene is TRBJ2-7, the V gene TRBV2; tentatively, D is TRBD1 (6 bases). The germline gives CDR1 SNHLY, CDR2 FYNNEI. The CDR3 is 14 amino acids. V was clipped by 6 bases and J by 0 bases, with 12 bases between them. The CDR3 loop is CASRPGTSSYEQYF. The CDR3 region has the DNA TGTGCCAGCAGGCCTGGGACATCCTCCTACGAGCAGTACTTC. Supplemented by reference TRBV2 and TRBJ2-7, the full variable domain reads EPEVTQTPSHQVTQMGQEVILRCVPISNHLYFYWYRQILGQKVEFLVSFYNNEISEKSEIFDDQFSVERPDGSNFTLKIRSTKLEDSAMYFCASRPGTSSYEQYFGPGTRLTVT.

The chain is built from TRBV18 and TRBJ2-3, with TRBD1 identical over 10 bases. The CDR3 sequence is 16 residues long. The V and J ends lost 3 bases and 0 bases, in that order; junction bases with no gene match: 3. Germline V CDR1 and CDR2: KGHSH, LQKENI. Here the CDR3 DNA reads TGTGCCAGCTCACCGGGGACAGGGGCTAGCACAGATACGCAGTATTTT. Its translation is CASSPGTGASTDTQYF.

The chain is built from TRBV7-2 and TRBJ2-3; TRBD2 aligns across 8 bases. CDR3 size: 15 residues. V shed 1 base, J shed 9 bases, and the junction held 9 bases outside the gene matches. The germline V gene encodes CDR1 SGHTA and CDR2 FQGNSA. The CDR3 DNA reads TGTGCCAGCAGCTTAGATGTGTCTAGCGGGCGGACGCAGTATTTT. Its protein product is CASSLDVSSGRTQYF.

The rearrangement links TRBV12-3 or TRBV12-4 to TRBJ2-5; a possible D gene is TRBD1 (6 bases). CDR3 length: 13 amino acids. Deletions cut 2 bases from V and 4 bases from J, with 8 bases between. The CDR3 protein is CASSLLGGETQYF. In DNA, the CDR3 is TGTGCCAGCAGTTTATTAGGGGGAGAGACCCAGTACTTC.

The chain has TRBV12-5 and TRBJ2-7; 12 nucleotides agree with TRBD1. The J segment lost 5 bases and the V segment lost 8 bases, leaving 4 bases of the junction unmatched. The CDR3 consists of 13 residues. Germline V gives CDR1 LGHNT, CDR2 FRNRAP. This CDR3 reads CASRGTGGHEQYF. The CDR3 bases are TGTGCTAGTAGGGGGACAGGGGGCCACGAGCAGTACTTC. Variable domain in full (rest from reference TRBV12-5 and TRBJ2-7): DARVTQTPRHKVTEMGQEVTMRCQPILGHNTVFWYRQTMMQGLELLAYFRNRAPLDDSGMPKDRFSAEMPDATLATLKIQPSEPRDSAVYFCASRGTGGHEQYFGPGTRLTVT.